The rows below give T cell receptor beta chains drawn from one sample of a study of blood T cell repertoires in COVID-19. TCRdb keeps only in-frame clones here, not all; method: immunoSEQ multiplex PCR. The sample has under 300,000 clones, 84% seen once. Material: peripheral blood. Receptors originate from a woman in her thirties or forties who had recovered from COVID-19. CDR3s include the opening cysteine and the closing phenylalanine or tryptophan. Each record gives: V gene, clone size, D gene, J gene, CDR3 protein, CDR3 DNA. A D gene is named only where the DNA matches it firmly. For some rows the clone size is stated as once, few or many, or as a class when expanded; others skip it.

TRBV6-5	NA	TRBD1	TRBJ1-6	CASSYAGGLGSPLHF	TGTGCCAGCAGTTACGCAGGGGGCTTGGGTTCACCCCTCCACTTT
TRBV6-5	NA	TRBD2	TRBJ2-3	CASSYQAGGQGDTQYF	TGTGCCAGCAGTTATCAAGCGGGGGGCCAGGGGGATACGCAGTATTTT
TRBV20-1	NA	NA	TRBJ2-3	CSASSQRGTDTQYF	TGCAGTGCTAGTAGCCAGCGGGGCACAGATACGCAGTATTTT
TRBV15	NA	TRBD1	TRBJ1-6	CATSREDRAGSPLHF	TGTGCCACCAGCAGAGAAGACAGGGCCGGCTCACCCCTCCACTTT
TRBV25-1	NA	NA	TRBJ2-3	CASSATPGQVYDTQYF	TGTGCCAGCAGTGCGACACCGGGACAAGTTTACGATACGCAGTATTTT
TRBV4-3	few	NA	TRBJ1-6	CASSTSNSPLHF	TGCGCCAGCAGCACTTCCAATTCACCCCTCCACTTT
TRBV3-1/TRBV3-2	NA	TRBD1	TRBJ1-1	CASSNRQGRTEAFF	TGTGCCAGCAGCAACCGACAGGGGAGAACTGAAGCTTTCTTT
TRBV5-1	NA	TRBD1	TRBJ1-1	CASSLAGTGETEAFF	TGCGCCAGCAGCTTAGCCGGGACAGGGGAAACTGAAGCTTTCTTT
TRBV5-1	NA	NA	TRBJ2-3	CASSLGTKVADTQYF	TGCGCCAGCAGCTTGGGGACTAAGGTTGCAGATACGCAGTATTTT
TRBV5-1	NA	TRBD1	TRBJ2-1	CASSLNSGQGVDEQFF	TGCGCCAGCAGCTTGAATTCGGGACAGGGTGTCGATGAGCAGTTCTTC
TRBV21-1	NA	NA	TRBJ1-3	CASSHRDRISGNTIYF	TGTGCCAGCAGCCACCGGGACAGGATCTCTGGAAACACCATATATTTT
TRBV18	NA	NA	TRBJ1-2	CASLERTGYTGYTF	TGTGCCAGCCTTGAGCGGACGGGATATACCGGCTACACCTTC